The TCR beta chain described here comes from a study of T cell responses to AZD1222 COVID-19 vaccine. Turning to the study itself: Second-dose recipients at about 4 or about 12 weeks were treated as one pooled group. The study, taken as a whole, reports: A mostly white British donor set with more females was recruited, and clonal diversity was possibly underestimated.

V lost 2 bases, J lost 0 bases, and 6 bases stayed unmatched. This CDR3 has 17 amino acids. CDR1 MNHEY and CDR2 SMNVEV come from the germline V gene (reference sequence). Here immunoSEQ multiplex PCR was the method, and the copy in TCRdb shows in-frame clones only, minus some. Of approximately 27,000 clones in the sample, approximately 91% were seen once. On this clone itself: What it binds is not known.

The specimen was peripheral blood, collected on day 0 of AZD1222 vaccination. The clonotype was recovered from an adult in good health. V gene TRBV27 combines with J gene TRBJ2-1, with 8 bases fitting TRBD2. The CDR3 sequence is CASSLGGGGSSYNEQFF. The CDR3 DNA reads TGTGCCAGCAGTTTAGGCGGCGGGGGGAGCTCCTACAATGAGCAGTTCTTC.